These 14 T cell receptor beta chains share one sample of origin, sequenced in a study of cytomegalovirus exposure and HLA in healthy donors. In the PCR, 60 Vbeta and 13 Jbeta primers were used. Generated by immunoSEQ multiplex PCR, the TCRdb table keeps only in-frame clones and is missing some. The data contain roughly 150,000 clones, 84% of them singletons. Sequencing was done on a sample of PBMCs. These receptors came from a man aged 30 to 45 in good health and CMV-seronegative.

This clone was found a few times. The chain recombines TRBV16 with TRBJ1-4; TRBD1 aligns across 12 bases. Per the germline V gene, CDR1 is KGHSY and CDR2 is FQNENV. Trimming removed 4 bases from V and 4 bases from J; junction bases left unmatched: 4. CDR3 size: 16 residues. The CDR3 bases are TGTGCCAGCAGCCCGGGACAGGGGGCGGTTAATGAAAAACTGTTTTTT. Translating it yields CASSPGQGAVNEKLFF.

The genes are TRBV6-4 and TRBJ2-1, with 8 bases aligning to TRBD2. V trimming: 5 bases; J trimming: 7 bases; junction bases outside the gene matches: 7. Per the germline V gene, CDR1 is MRHNA and CDR2 is SNTAGT. The CDR3 has 14 amino acids. The CDR3 protein is CASSQSASGNEQFF. DNA of the CDR3: TGTGCCAGCAGTCAATCGGCTAGCGGGAATGAGCAGTTCTTC.

This clone was observed a handful of times. The V gene is TRBV6-6, the J gene TRBJ1-2; D not resolved. CDR3 length equals 14 residues. The V gene lost 6 bases and the J gene lost 4 bases, with 15 bases spanning the gap. Germline values: CDR1 MNHNY, CDR2 SVGAGI (reference sequence). For the CDR3, the DNA is TGTGCCAGCAGCCCACCCGCAGCGCCCTATGGCTACACCTTC. It specifies CASSPPAAPYGYTF.

The rearrangement uses TRBV30 and TRBJ2-2, with D perhaps matching TRBD1 (5 bases). The germline CDR1 and CDR2 sequences are GTSNPN and SVGIG (reference sequence). CDR3 length equals 12 residues. The ends were cut back, 5 bases at V and 6 bases at J, with 10 bases in the middle. DNA for the CDR3: TGTGCCTGGGGCAGGGTCGCCGGGGAGCTGTTTTTT. As protein: CAWGRVAGELFF.

Only one count was recorded for this clone. This chain connects TRBV5-4 to TRBJ2-6, with TRBD1 matching 8 bases. V gave up 4 bases and J gave up 4 bases; unmatched junction bases: 4. Per germline, CDR1 SGHNT and CDR2 YYREEE (reference sequence). This CDR3 spans 15 amino acids. As DNA, the CDR3 is TGTGCCAGCAGCATGGACAGGGCCGGGGCCAACGTCCTGACTTTC. It encodes CASSMDRAGANVLTF.

This sequence joins TRBV5-1 and TRBJ2-1, with TRBD2 identical over 7 bases. The trim removed 4 bases at V and 5 bases at J, leaving 12 bases unmatched. The length of the CDR3 is 16 residues. Germline V gives CDR1 SGHRS, CDR2 YFSETQ. CDR3 in DNA: TGCGCCAGCAGCCCTCAAGGGGCTAGCGGCCACAATGAGCAGTTCTTC. Amino acids: CASSPQGASGHNEQFF.

CDR3 in DNA: TGTGCCTGGAGTCTCCGGACTAGCGGGGTGGAGACCCAGTACTTC. It yields the protein CAWSLRTSGVETQYF. The chain uses TRBV30 and TRBJ2-5, with TRBD2 matching 12 bases. The CDR3 loop spans 15 amino acids. The V gene end was trimmed by 2 bases and the J gene end by 5 bases; junction bases not matched to a gene: 6. The V gene's germline CDR1 is GTSNPN and CDR2 SVGIG (reference sequence). Full variable domain (missing parts from reference TRBV30 and TRBJ2-5): SQTIHQWPATLVQPVGSPLSLECTVEGTSNPNLYWYRQAAGRGLQLLFYSVGIGQISSEVPQNLSASRPQDRQFILSSKKLLLSDSGFYLCAWSLRTSGVETQYFGPGTRLLVL.

The CDR3 is CASSSDRNQPQHF. The CDR3 coding sequence is TGTGCCAGCAGCTCTGACAGAAATCAGCCCCAGCATTTT. The rearrangement links TRBV11-3 to TRBJ1-5; TRBD1 might be the D (5 bases). The V and J ends lost 4 bases and 4 bases respectively, with 8 bases between them. This CDR3 is 13 amino acids long. Germline V gene lookup returns CDR1 SGHNT and CDR2 YENEEA.

The chain recombines TRBV5-6 with TRBJ2-7, with D possibly matching TRBD2 (6 bases). Between the trimmed V and J ends, which lost 0 bases and 3 bases, there was a span of 13 bases. This CDR3 spans 15 amino acids. Germline loops: CDR1 SGHDT, CDR2 YYEEEE. The CDR3 DNA reads TGTGCCAGCAGCTTGGTGGGACTTTCATACTACGAGCAGTACTTC. This translates into CASSLVGLSYYEQYF. Drawing the rest from reference TRBV5-6 and TRBJ2-7, the complete variable domain is DAGVTQSPTHLIKTRGQQVTLRCSPKSGHDTVSWYQQALGQGPQFIFQYYEEEERQRGNFPDRFSGHQFPNYSSELNVNALLLGDSALYLCASSLVGLSYYEQYFGPGTRLTVT.

This sequence joins TRBV19 and TRBJ2-2; D might be TRBD1 (5 bases). Per the germline V gene, CDR1 is LNHDA and CDR2 is SQIVND (reference sequence). The ends were cut back, 9 bases at V and 8 bases at J, with 22 bases in the middle. This CDR3 has 15 amino acids. CDR3 DNA sequence: TGTGCCAGCCACTACGGAGTCGCAGGGCAAGGGGAGCTGTTTTTT. Amino acid sequence: CASHYGVAGQGELFF.

The chain employs TRBV7-6 and TRBJ2-1; 13 bases are shared with TRBD2. Per the germline V gene, CDR1 is SGHVS and CDR2 is FNYEAQ. There are 15 residues in the CDR3. Germline trimming cut 3 bases from V and 9 bases from J; bases unmatched to any gene: 5. The CDR3 sequence is CASSFGLAGVGEQFF. Here the CDR3 DNA reads TGTGCCAGCAGCTTTGGACTAGCGGGAGTAGGTGAGCAGTTCTTC.

The chain carries TRBV2 and TRBJ2-2; no clear D gene. Germline V gene sequence: CDR1 SNHLY, CDR2 FYNNEI. V was clipped by 2 bases and J by 5 bases, with 12 bases between them. The CDR3 extends over 15 amino acids. CDR3 residues: CASSERRTGTGELFF. The CDR3 nucleotides read TGTGCCAGCAGTGAAAGAAGAACCGGTACCGGGGAGCTGTTTTTT.

V and J are TRBV6-5 and TRBJ2-5, with D perhaps matching TRBD1 (6 bases). The better agreement between TRBJ2-7 and the DNA end casts doubt on the J call. This CDR3 is 13 amino acids long. Germline CDR1 reads MNHEY; CDR2 reads SVGAGI. The CDR3 DNA sequence: TGTGCCAGCAGTTACGCACAGGGTTACGAGCAGTACTTC. Translating it yields CASSYAQGYEQYF.

The chain joins TRBV11-2 to TRBJ2-7; 7 bases match TRBD2. CDR3 size: 15 residues. J lost 2 bases, V lost 2 bases, and 6 bases had no gene match. The germline CDR1 and CDR2 sequences are SGHAT and FQNNGV. CDR3 DNA: TGTGCCAGCAGCTTAAGGCGGGGGTTCCCCTACGAGCAGTACTTC. This sequence encodes CASSLRRGFPYEQYF.